This T cell receptor (beta chain) was obtained from a study of blood T cell repertoires in COVID-19 (dated by TCRdb to 2020 to 2021). Context from the whole study: Samples from collaborators originated in the United States, Italy and Spain and spanned both the acute and convalescent phases of COVID-19. The prospective study material was composed of cDNA or gDNA derived from T cells, B-cell-depleted T cells, or PBMCs. Deeply sampled blood TCRbeta repertoires from subjects exposed to, actively infected with, or recovered from COVID-19 were included in the dataset. The repertoires were released in a freely available public database meant as a resource for research on the immune response to SARS-CoV-2. The samples were drawn from the first 160 participants of the ongoing ImmuneRACE study and from about 1,200 subjects provided by 6 global collaborators. The sample metadata nearly always contained a de-identified subject ID, COVID-19 status, age in years and sex. Where HLA class I and class II types were available, the types were taken from metadata supplied by the sample provider, not from assay-based typing. Study-wide conclusions, independent of this receptor: The amount of clinical and demographic metadata varied by source and participant and was provided uncurated.

The germline V gene encodes CDR1 SGHAT and CDR2 FQNNGV. The CDR3 has 13 amino acids, counting the end cysteine and phenylalanine. The CDR3 DNA has 39 bases and is translated from base 1. Clipping removes 2 bases from V and 8 bases from J, with 2 as the unmatched junction base count. In regard to this clone: Its antigen specificity is not known. No qualities accompany the bases; no much larger clone lies one base away.

The immunoSEQ Assay, a bias-controlled multiplex PCR, was used to amplify TCRbeta CDR3 regions from genomic DNA. The study's own analysis went as follows. Within the assay, amplification of reference gene primers was used to estimate how many nucleated cells each sample contained. Sequence reads were collapsed and filtered to measure the absolute abundance of every unique TCRbeta CDR3 rearrangement. For each sample, productive Simpson clonality was calculated as the square root of Simpson's diversity index over productive rearrangements. In TCRdb, the immuneACCESS table is reduced to in-frame sequences with V and J assigned. These tables do not hold every clone; where another copy was compared, an unresolved V gene accounts for under half, and the others remain unexplained. D and trimming come from the DNA, and the V and J calls and clone size come from that table. In this sample the table shows 150,000 to 200,000 clones, about 80% of which occur a single time. The top ten constitute approximately 6.8% of the sample.

In Seattle, one collaborating source enrolled patients while the infection was active and tracked those patients longitudinally over the course of disease. Each collaborating institution followed its own protocols to collect whole blood in K2EDTA tubes. For TCRbeta analysis, collaborators shipped samples as frozen whole blood, isolated PBMCs, or DNA extracted from either of those sample types. The specimen was peripheral blood. The sequence links TRBV11-2 to TRBJ1-2; TRBD1 agrees with 10 junctional bases. The sequence came from a middle-aged woman with COVID-19, enrolled during active disease. The CDR3 protein: CASSLRQGAGYTF. Read as DNA, the sequence is TGTGCCAGCAGCTTACGACAGGGGGCGGGCTACACCTTC.